This TCR beta chain emerged from a study of shared clonotypes between healthy human individuals. The J segment lost 5 bases and the V segment lost 7 bases, leaving 16 bases of the junction unmatched. This CDR3 is built from 16 residues. Per the germline V gene, CDR1 is LNHDA and CDR2 is SQIVND (reference sequence). Sequencing used immunoSEQ multiplex PCR; TCRdb keeps in-frame clones, though not all of them. Among more than 1,200,000 clones listed, just under 99% were seen once. Sequencing was performed on naive CD4+ T cells sorted from blood. This sample's subset: CD45RA+ positively selected. The rearrangement uses TRBV19 and TRBJ2-5; 7 bases agree with TRBD2. The receptor's source is a man younger than 40 in good health. CDR3 in DNA: TGTGCCAGTAATTCAGTGGGAGGGCCCTCGGGGGAGACCCAGTACTTC. Protein: CASNSVGGPSGETQYF.